The rows below give T cell receptor beta chains drawn from one sample of a study of shared clonotypes between healthy human individuals. This table comes from immunoSEQ multiplex PCR, and its TCRdb copy is limited to in-frame clones, with some not included. The data contain roughly 480,000 clones, 79% of them singletons. The material sequenced was PBMCs. These receptors all come from a woman aged 40 to 50 in good health. Some clones in this sample may be carry-over from other donors' samples. The CDR3 runs from the conserved cysteine through the conserved F or W. Each record gives: D gene, V gene, clone size, J gene, CDR3 protein, CDR3 DNA. A D gene is named only where the DNA matches it firmly. Only some rows state a clone size, as once, few, many or a class for expanded clones.

d_gene: NA
v_gene: TRBV7-6
abundance: NA
j_gene: TRBJ2-3
CDR3aa: CASSHYISTDTQYF
CDR3nt: TGTGCCAGCAGCCACTACATTAGCACAGATACGCAGTATTTT

d_gene: TRBD1
v_gene: TRBV18
abundance: NA
j_gene: TRBJ2-7
CDR3aa: CASSPSGQGYEQYF
CDR3nt: TGTGCCAGCTCACCATCGGGACAGGGCTACGAGCAGTACTTC

d_gene: TRBD1
v_gene: TRBV2
abundance: NA
j_gene: TRBJ1-2
CDR3aa: CASSDRGTSNYGYTF
CDR3nt: TGTGCCAGCAGTGACAGGGGGACATCTAACTATGGCTACACCTTC

d_gene: NA
v_gene: TRBV7-3
abundance: NA
j_gene: TRBJ1-2
CDR3aa: CASSLTVGDNYGYTF
CDR3nt: TGTGCCAGCAGCTTAACGGTCGGGGATAACTATGGCTACACCTTC

d_gene: NA
v_gene: TRBV5-1
abundance: NA
j_gene: TRBJ2-7
CDR3aa: CASSLTGYEQYF
CDR3nt: TGCGCCAGCAGCTTGACCGGTTACGAGCAGTACTTC

d_gene: NA
v_gene: TRBV6-1
abundance: NA
j_gene: TRBJ2-3
CDR3aa: CASSEYRGSEYF
CDR3nt: TGTGCCAGCAGTGAATATCGGGGGAGCGAATATTTT

d_gene: NA
v_gene: TRBV9
abundance: NA
j_gene: TRBJ1-1
CDR3aa: CASSAQGRGTEAFF
CDR3nt: TGTGCCAGCAGCGCCCAGGGTAGGGGCACTGAAGCTTTCTTT

d_gene: TRBD2
v_gene: TRBV5-1
abundance: NA
j_gene: TRBJ2-1
CDR3aa: CASSRGLVAYNEQFF
CDR3nt: TGCGCCAGCAGCCGGGGACTAGTCGCCTACAATGAGCAGTTCTTC

d_gene: TRBD1
v_gene: TRBV28
abundance: NA
j_gene: TRBJ2-7
CDR3aa: CASSRIDRDGDEQYF
CDR3nt: TGTGCCAGCAGTAGGATAGACAGGGACGGCGACGAGCAGTACTTC

d_gene: TRBD1
v_gene: TRBV5-4
abundance: NA
j_gene: TRBJ1-2
CDR3aa: CASKPRTGDYGYTF
CDR3nt: TGTGCCAGCAAACCGAGGACAGGGGACTATGGCTACACCTTC

d_gene: NA
v_gene: TRBV28
abundance: NA
j_gene: TRBJ1-1
CDR3aa: CASSFLGQERVTEAFF
CDR3nt: TGTGCCAGCAGTTTCCTAGGGCAGGAAAGAGTCACTGAAGCTTTCTTT

d_gene: NA
v_gene: TRBV6-1
abundance: NA
j_gene: TRBJ1-2
CDR3aa: CASSEAGSYLYGYTF
CDR3nt: TGTGCCAGCAGTGAAGCGGGGTCATATCTTTATGGCTACACCTTC

d_gene: TRBD1
v_gene: TRBV7-9
abundance: NA
j_gene: TRBJ2-7
CDR3aa: CASSLPTAGTGVLYEQYF
CDR3nt: TGTGCCAGCAGCTTACCAACTGCGGGGACAGGCGTATTATACGAGCAGTACTTC

d_gene: NA
v_gene: TRBV6-1
abundance: NA
j_gene: TRBJ1-5
CDR3aa: CATVRTSPSNQPQHF
CDR3nt: TGTGCCACCGTTAGGACATCCCCTAGCAATCAGCCCCAGCATTTT

d_gene: NA
v_gene: TRBV5-1
abundance: NA
j_gene: TRBJ1-5
CDR3aa: CASSLGGGNQPQHF
CDR3nt: TGCGCCAGCAGCTTAGGAGGAGGCAATCAGCCCCAGCATTTT

d_gene: TRBD2
v_gene: TRBV10-3
abundance: once
j_gene: TRBJ2-1
CDR3aa: CATSSGRAYNEQFF
CDR3nt: TGTGCCACCTCTAGCGGGAGGGCCTACAATGAGCAGTTCTTC

d_gene: NA
v_gene: TRBV5-4
abundance: NA
j_gene: TRBJ1-3
CDR3aa: CASSLVTVQGNTIYF
CDR3nt: TGTGCCAGCAGCTTGGTTACGGTCCAAGGAAACACCATATATTTT

d_gene: TRBD1
v_gene: TRBV11-2
abundance: NA
j_gene: TRBJ2-3
CDR3aa: CASSSGTAVDTQYF
CDR3nt: TGTGCCAGCAGCTCCGGGACAGCAGTGGATACGCAGTATTTT

d_gene: NA
v_gene: TRBV28
abundance: NA
j_gene: TRBJ2-3
CDR3aa: CASSLQASGVTDTQYF
CDR3nt: TGTGCCAGCAGTTTGCAGGCTTCGGGGGTCACAGATACGCAGTATTTT

d_gene: NA
v_gene: TRBV28
abundance: NA
j_gene: TRBJ1-4
CDR3aa: CASRGRMGTTNEKLFF
CDR3nt: TGTGCCAGCAGAGGGCGAATGGGCACCACTAATGAAAAACTGTTTTTT

d_gene: TRBD1
v_gene: TRBV18
abundance: NA
j_gene: TRBJ2-4
CDR3aa: CASSPGTGGQNIQYF
CDR3nt: TGTGCCAGCTCACCCGGGACAGGCGGCCAAAACATTCAGTACTTC

d_gene: NA
v_gene: TRBV7-8
abundance: NA
j_gene: TRBJ2-7
CDR3aa: CASSWGGSTDEQYF
CDR3nt: TGTGCCAGCAGCTGGGGAGGTTCCACAGACGAGCAGTACTTC

d_gene: NA
v_gene: TRBV14
abundance: NA
j_gene: TRBJ2-1
CDR3aa: CASSPRIANEQFF
CDR3nt: TGTGCCAGCAGCCCGCGAATAGCAAATGAGCAGTTCTTC

d_gene: TRBD2
v_gene: TRBV2
abundance: few
j_gene: TRBJ2-3
CDR3aa: CASSQISGSLTDTQYF
CDR3nt: TGTGCCAGCAGTCAAATTAGCGGGAGTTTGACAGATACGCAGTATTTT

d_gene: TRBD2
v_gene: TRBV28
abundance: NA
j_gene: TRBJ2-7
CDR3aa: CASSLYGAGTSAPYF
CDR3nt: TGTGCCAGCAGTTTATATGGGGCGGGGACTAGCGCTCCGTACTTC

d_gene: NA
v_gene: TRBV2
abundance: NA
j_gene: TRBJ2-7
CDR3aa: CASSGSGAESYYEQYF
CDR3nt: TGTGCCAGCAGTGGATCTGGGGCGGAATCCTACTACGAGCAGTACTTC

d_gene: NA
v_gene: TRBV15
abundance: NA
j_gene: TRBJ1-2
CDR3aa: CATSEARGAGYTF
CDR3nt: TGTGCCACCAGCGAAGCAAGGGGGGCCGGCTACACCTTC